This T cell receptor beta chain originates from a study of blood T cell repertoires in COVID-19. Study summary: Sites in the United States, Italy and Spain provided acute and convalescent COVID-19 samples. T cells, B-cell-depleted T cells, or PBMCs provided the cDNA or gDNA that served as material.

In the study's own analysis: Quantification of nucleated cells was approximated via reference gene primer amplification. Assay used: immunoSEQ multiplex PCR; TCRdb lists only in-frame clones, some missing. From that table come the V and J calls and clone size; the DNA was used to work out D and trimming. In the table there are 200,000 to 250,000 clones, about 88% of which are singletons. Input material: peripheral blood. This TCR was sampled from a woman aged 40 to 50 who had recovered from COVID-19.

CDR3 region: CASSVSGRGQETQYF. Written as DNA, the CDR3 is TGTGCCAGCAGCGTCAGCGGGAGGGGCCAAGAGACCCAGTACTTC. The chain recombines TRBV9 with TRBJ2-5; 10 bases agree with TRBD2. The V and J ends lost 2 bases and 1 base, in that order; junction bases with no gene match: 2. The germline CDR1 and CDR2 sequences are SGDLS and YYNGEE. The length of the CDR3 is 15 residues.